The clone carrying this T cell receptor beta chain was seen repeatedly, ten times or more. The antigen is undetermined. The sample comes from a study of blood T cells in healthy people across ages. The study, taken as a whole, reports: Naive and antigen-experienced cells could not be conclusively compared, given unsorted PBMCs. The authors considered diversity estimates from one million T cells to be underestimates.

Germline lookup yields CDR1 KGHDR and CDR2 SFDVKD. This CDR3 region has 13 residues. Trimming took off 11 bases at V and 0 bases at J, with 10 bases between the two ends. A J-beta primer mix and a sample-barcoded 5' primer were used in a second PCR of about 7 to 12 cycles. Carrying 12 random nucleotides, a template-switch adaptor labeled each individual cDNA molecule. TCRdb reprocessed the 5' RACE reads with MiXCR, giving one entry per CDR3 protein. This table has about 780,000 distinct CDR3 sequences, about 46% appearing once. V and J are TRBV24-1 and TRBJ2-1; D not resolved. Input material: blood. This receptor was taken from a man older than 75 in good health. The CDR3 sequence: CAIQQSSYNEQFF. The CDR3 nucleotides read TGTGCCATACAGCAGAGCTCCTACAATGAGCAGTTCTTC.